The TCR beta chain under discussion was sequenced for a study of technical replicates of blood from several donors. TCRdb's table, derived via immunoSEQ multiplex PCR, lists solely in-frame clones and lacks some. The table shows under 85,000 clones, with 97% occurring only once. Trimming shortened V by 4 bases and J by 0 bases, and 5 bases separated the two germline ends. Germline V gene data show CDR1 as SNHLY and CDR2 as FYNNEI. The CDR3 covers 13 residues. Sequenced sample: T cells isolated from PBMCs. The chain is built from TRBV2 and TRBJ2-3; D call uncertain. The receptor was derived from a human donor in good health. The CDR3 loop is CASSGASTDTQYF. The CDR3 DNA follows: TGTGCCAGCAGTGGGGCTAGCACAGATACGCAGTATTTT. The full variable domain, its missing parts supplied by reference TRBV2 and TRBJ2-3, is EPEVTQTPSHQVTQMGQEVILRCVPISNHLYFYWYRQILGQKVEFLVSFYNNEISEKSEIFDDQFSVERPDGSNFTLKIRSTKLEDSAMYFCASSGASTDTQYFGPGTRLTVL.